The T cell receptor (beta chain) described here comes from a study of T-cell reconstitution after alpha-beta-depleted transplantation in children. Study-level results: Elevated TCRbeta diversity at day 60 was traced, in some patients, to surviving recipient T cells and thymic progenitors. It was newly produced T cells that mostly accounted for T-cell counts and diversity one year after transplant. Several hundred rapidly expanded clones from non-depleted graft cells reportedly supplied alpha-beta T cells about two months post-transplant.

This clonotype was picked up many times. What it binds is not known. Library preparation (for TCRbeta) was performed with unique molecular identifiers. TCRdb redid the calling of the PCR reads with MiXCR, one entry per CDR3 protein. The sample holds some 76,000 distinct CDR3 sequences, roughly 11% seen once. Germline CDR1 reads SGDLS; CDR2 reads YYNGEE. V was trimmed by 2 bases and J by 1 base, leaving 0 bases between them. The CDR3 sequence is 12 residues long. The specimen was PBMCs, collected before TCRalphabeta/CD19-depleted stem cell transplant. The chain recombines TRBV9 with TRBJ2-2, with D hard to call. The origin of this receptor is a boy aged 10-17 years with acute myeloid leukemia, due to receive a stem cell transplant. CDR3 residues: CASSVNTGELFF. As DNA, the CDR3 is TGTGCCAGCAGCGTGAACACCGGGGAGCTGTTTTTT.